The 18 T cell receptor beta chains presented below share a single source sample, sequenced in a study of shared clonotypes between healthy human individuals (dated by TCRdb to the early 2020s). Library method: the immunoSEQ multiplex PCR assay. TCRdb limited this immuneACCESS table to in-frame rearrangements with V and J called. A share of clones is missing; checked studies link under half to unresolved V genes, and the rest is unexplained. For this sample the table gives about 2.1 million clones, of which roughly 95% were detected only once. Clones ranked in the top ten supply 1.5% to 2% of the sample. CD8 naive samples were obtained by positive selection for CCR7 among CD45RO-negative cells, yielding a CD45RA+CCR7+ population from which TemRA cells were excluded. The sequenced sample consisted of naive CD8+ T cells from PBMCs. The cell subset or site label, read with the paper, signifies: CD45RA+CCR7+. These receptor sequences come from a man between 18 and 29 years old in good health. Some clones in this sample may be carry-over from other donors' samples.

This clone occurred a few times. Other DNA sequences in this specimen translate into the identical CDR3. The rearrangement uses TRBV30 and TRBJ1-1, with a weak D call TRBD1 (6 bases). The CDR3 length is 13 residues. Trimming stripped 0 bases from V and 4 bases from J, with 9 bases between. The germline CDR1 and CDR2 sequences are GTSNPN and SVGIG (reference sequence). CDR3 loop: CAWSVTGSTEAFF. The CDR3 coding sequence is TGTGCCTGGAGTGTTACAGGGAGCACTGAAGCTTTCTTT.

Written as DNA, the CDR3 is TGCGCCAGCAGCCAAGATTTTCAGGGGGACAGGGGTAGAGAGACCCAGTACTTC. It yields the protein CASSQDFQGDRGRETQYF. The chain employs TRBV4-3 and TRBJ2-5; 10 nucleotides match TRBD1. Germline lookup yields CDR1 LGHNA and CDR2 YSLEER. This CDR3 comprises 18 residues. J was trimmed by 4 bases and V by 0 bases; bases with no gene match: 11.

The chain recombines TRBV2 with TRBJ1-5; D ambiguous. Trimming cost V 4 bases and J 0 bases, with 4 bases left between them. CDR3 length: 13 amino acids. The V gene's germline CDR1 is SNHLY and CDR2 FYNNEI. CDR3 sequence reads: CASSAASNQPQHF. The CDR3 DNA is TGTGCCAGCAGTGCAGCTAGCAATCAGCCCCAGCATTTT.

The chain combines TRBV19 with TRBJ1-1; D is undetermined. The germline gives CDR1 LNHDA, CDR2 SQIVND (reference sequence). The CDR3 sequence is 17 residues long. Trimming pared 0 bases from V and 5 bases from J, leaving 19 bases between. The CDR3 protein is CASSIDLEGPVGTEAFF. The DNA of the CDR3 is TGTGCCAGTAGTATAGATTTGGAAGGGCCCGTAGGGACTGAAGCTTTCTTT.

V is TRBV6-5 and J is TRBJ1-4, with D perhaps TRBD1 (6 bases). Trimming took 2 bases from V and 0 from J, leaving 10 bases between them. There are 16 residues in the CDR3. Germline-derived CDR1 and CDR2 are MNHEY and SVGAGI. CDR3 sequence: CASSYLGGTTNEKLFF. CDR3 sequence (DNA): TGTGCCAGCAGTTACCTAGGGGGAACAACTAATGAAAAACTGTTTTTT.

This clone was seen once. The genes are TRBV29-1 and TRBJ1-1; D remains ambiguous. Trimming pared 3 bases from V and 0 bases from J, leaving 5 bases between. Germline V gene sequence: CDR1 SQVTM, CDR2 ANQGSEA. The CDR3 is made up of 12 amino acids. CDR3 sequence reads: CSVDPVNTEAFF. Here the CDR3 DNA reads TGCAGCGTTGATCCCGTGAACACTGAAGCTTTCTTT.

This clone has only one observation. The CDR3 DNA sequence: TGTGCCAGCAGTGGGGGGACTAGCGGGAGGGCCGGAGAGCAGTTCTTC. Amino acid sequence: CASSGGTSGRAGEQFF. The chain employs TRBV28 and TRBJ2-1; 16 bases line up with TRBD2. The CDR3 is made up of 16 amino acids. Germline CDR1 reads MDHEN; CDR2 reads SYDVKM. The V and J ends lost 5 bases and 10 bases, in that order; junction bases with no gene match: 8. Filled out from reference TRBV28 and TRBJ2-1, the complete variable domain reads DVKVTQSSRYLVKRTGEKVFLECVQDMDHENMFWYRQDPGLGLRLIYFSYDVKMKEKGDIPEGYSVSREKKERFSLILESASTNQTSMYLCASSGGTSGRAGEQFFGPGTRLTVL.

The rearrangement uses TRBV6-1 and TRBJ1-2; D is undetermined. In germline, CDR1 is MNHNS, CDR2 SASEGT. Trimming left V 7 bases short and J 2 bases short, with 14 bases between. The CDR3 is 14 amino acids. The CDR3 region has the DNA TGTGCCAGCATTACCGGCGTCGGGAACTATGGCTACACCTTC. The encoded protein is CASITGVGNYGYTF.

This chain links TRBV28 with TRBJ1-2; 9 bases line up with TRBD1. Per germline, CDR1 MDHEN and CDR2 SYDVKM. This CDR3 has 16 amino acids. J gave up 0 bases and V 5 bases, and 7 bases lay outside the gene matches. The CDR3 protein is CASSTTRDRANYGYTF. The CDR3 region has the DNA TGTGCCAGCAGTACAACCCGGGACAGGGCTAACTATGGCTACACCTTC.

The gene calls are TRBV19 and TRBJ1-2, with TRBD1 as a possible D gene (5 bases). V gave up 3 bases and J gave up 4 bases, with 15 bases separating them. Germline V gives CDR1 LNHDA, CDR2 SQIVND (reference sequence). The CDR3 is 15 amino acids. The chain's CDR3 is CASSMHSGGLYGYTF. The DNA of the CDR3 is TGTGCCAGTAGTATGCACAGCGGGGGTCTCTATGGCTACACCTTC.

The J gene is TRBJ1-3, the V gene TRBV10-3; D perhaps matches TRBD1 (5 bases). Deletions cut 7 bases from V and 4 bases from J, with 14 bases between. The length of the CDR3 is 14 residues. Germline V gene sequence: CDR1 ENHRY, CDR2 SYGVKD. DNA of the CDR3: TGTGCCATCATCGACGGGGCCGACGGAAACACCATATATTTT. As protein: CAIIDGADGNTIYF.

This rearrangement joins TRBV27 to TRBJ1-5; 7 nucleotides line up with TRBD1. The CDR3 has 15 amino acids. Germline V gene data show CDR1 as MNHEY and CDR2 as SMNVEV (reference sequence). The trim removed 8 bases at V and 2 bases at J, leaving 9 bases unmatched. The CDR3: CASGQTGFGNQPQHF. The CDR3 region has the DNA TGTGCCAGCGGACAGACAGGGTTTGGCAATCAGCCCCAGCATTTT.

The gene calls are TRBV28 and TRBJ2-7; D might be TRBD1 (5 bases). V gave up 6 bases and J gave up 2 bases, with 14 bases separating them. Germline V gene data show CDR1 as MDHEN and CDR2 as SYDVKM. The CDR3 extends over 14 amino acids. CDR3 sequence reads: CASSLKGIPYEQYF. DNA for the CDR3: TGTGCCAGCAGCCTCAAGGGGATCCCCTACGAGCAGTACTTC.

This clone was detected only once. The CDR3 nucleotides read TGTGCCAGCAGTTCGGGAACGGCTATCCGATCCTACGAGCAGTACTTC. Encoded protein: CASSSGTAIRSYEQYF. The V and J genes are TRBV27 and TRBJ2-7; a weak D match, TRBD2 (5 bases). Trimming took 4 bases from V and 1 from J, leaving 17 bases between them. The CDR3 sequence is 16 residues long. CDR1 MNHEY and CDR2 SMNVEV come from the germline V gene (reference sequence).

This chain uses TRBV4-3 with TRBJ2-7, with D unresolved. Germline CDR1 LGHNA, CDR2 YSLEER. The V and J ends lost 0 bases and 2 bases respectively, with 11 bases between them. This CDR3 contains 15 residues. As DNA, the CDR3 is TGCGCCAGCAGCCAAGATCTGCCATTAACCTACGAGCAGTACTTC. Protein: CASSQDLPLTYEQYF.

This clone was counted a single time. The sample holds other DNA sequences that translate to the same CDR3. The CDR3 DNA sequence: TGCGCCAGCAGTGAGTCAAGGGGTTACGAGCAGTACTTC. Amino acid sequence: CASSESRGYEQYF. The rearrangement links TRBV10-2 to TRBJ2-7; maybe TRBD1 (5 bases). The CDR3 consists of 13 residues. Germline V CDR1 and CDR2: WSHSY, SAAADI. V was trimmed by 0 bases and J by 4 bases, leaving 7 bases between them.

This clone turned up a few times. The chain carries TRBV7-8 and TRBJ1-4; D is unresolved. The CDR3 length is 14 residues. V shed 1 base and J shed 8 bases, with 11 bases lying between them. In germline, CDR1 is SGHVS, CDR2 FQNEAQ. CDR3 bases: TGTGCCAGCAGCTTAGGACTGCGAAGGGAAAAACTGTTTTTT. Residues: CASSLGLRREKLFF.

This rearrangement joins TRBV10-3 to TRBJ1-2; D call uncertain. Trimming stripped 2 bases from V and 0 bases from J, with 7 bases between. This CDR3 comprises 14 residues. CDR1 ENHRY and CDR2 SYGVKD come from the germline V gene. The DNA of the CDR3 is TGTGCCATCAGTGAGCGGACGGCTAACTATGGCTACACCTTC. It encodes CAISERTANYGYTF.